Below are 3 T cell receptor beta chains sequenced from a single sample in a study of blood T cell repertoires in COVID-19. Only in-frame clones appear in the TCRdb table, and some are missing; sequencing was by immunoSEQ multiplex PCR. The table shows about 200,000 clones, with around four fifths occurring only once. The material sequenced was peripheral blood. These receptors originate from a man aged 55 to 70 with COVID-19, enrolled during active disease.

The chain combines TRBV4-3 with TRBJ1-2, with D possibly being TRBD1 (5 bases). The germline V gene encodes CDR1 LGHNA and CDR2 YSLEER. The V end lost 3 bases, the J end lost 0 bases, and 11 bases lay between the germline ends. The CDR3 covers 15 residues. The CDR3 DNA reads TGCGCCAGCAGCCAGGTCCGGGGGTCTAACTATGGCTACACCTTC. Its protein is CASSQVRGSNYGYTF.

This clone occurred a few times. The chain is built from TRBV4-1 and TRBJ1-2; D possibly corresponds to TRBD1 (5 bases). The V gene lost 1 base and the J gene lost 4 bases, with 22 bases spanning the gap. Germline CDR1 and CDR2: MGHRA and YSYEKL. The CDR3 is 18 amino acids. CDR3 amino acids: CASSQAATSGKLGYGYTF. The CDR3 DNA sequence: TGCGCCAGCAGCCAAGCGGCAACTTCAGGGAAGCTAGGCTATGGCTACACCTTC.

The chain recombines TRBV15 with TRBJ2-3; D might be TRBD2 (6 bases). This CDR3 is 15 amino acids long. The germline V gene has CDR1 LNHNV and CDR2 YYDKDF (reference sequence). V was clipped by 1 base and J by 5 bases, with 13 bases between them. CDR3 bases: TGTGCCACCAGCAGAGGGGAGACAGCGGGAGATACGCAGTATTTT. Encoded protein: CATSRGETAGDTQYF.